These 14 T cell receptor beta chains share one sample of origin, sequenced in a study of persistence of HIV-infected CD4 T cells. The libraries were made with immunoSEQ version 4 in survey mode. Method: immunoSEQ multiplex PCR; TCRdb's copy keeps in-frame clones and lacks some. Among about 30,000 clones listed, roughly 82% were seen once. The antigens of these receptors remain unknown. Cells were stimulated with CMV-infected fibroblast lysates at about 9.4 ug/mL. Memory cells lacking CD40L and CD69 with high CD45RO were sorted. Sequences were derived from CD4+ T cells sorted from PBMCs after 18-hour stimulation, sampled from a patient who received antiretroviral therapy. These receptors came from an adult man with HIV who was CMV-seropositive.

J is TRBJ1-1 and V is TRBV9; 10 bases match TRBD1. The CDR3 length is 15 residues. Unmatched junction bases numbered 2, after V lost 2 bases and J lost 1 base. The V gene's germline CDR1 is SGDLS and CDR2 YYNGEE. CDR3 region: CASSVTGGANTEAFF. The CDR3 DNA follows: TGTGCCAGCAGCGTGACAGGGGGCGCGAACACTGAAGCTTTCTTT.

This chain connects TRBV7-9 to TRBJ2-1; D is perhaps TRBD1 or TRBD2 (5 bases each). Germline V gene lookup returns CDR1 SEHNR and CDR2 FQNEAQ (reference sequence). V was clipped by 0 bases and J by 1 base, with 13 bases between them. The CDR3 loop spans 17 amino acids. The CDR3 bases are TGTGCCAGCAGCTTAGCTACAAGGGACGTGTCCTACAATGAGCAGTTCTTC. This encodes CASSLATRDVSYNEQFF.

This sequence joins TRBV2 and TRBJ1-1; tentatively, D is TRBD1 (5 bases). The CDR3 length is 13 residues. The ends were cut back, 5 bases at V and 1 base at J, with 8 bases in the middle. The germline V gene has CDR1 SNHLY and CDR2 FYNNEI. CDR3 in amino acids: CASSSQGNTEAFF. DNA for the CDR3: TGTGCCAGCAGTTCCCAGGGGAACACTGAAGCTTTCTTT.

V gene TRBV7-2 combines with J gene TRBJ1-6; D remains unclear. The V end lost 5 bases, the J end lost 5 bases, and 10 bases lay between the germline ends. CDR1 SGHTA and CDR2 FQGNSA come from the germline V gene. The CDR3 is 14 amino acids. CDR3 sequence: CASSGDTNNSPLHF. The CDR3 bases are TGTGCCAGCAGCGGAGACACCAATAATTCACCCCTCCACTTT.

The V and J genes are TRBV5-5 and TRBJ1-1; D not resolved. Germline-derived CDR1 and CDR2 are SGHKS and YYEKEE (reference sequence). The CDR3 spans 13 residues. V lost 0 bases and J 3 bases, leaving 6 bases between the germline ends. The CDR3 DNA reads TGTGCCAGCAGCTTGGCAAGCCACACTGAAGCTTTCTTT. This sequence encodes CASSLASHTEAFF.

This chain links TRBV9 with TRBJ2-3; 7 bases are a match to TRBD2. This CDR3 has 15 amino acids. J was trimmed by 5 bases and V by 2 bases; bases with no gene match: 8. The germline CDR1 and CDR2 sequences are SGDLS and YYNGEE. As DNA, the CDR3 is TGTGCCAGCAGCGTGGGAGCGGGGCTTAAAGATACGCAGTATTTT. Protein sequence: CASSVGAGLKDTQYF.

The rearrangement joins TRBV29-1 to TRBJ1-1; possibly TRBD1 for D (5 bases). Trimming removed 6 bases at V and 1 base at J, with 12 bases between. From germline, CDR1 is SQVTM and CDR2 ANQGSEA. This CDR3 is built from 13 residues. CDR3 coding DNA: TGCAGCGTCCAAAGGGGCCCGAACACTGAAGCTTTCTTT. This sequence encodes CSVQRGPNTEAFF. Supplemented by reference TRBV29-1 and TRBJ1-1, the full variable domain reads SAVISQKPSRDICQRGTSLTIQCQVDSQVTMMFWYRQQPGQSLTLIATANQGSEATYESGFVIDKFPISRPNLTFSTLTVSNMSPEDSSIYLCSVQRGPNTEAFFGQGTRLTVV.

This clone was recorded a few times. The CDR3 bases are TGTGCCAGTAGTCCGGCAGGGGATCAGCCCCAGCATTTT. Translating gives CASSPAGDQPQHF. The chain recombines TRBV19 with TRBJ1-5, with a weak D call TRBD1 (6 bases). Germline V gene lookup returns CDR1 LNHDA and CDR2 SQIVND (reference sequence). V dropped 5 bases and J dropped 5 bases, with 10 bases sitting between them. This CDR3 region has 13 residues.

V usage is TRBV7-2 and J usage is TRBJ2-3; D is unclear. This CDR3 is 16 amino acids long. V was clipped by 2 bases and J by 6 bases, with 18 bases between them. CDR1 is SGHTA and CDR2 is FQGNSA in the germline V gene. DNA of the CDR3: TGTGCCAGCAGCTTAAGTCGGCGGAGAGGACGGGATACGCAGTATTTT. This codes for CASSLSRRRGRDTQYF.

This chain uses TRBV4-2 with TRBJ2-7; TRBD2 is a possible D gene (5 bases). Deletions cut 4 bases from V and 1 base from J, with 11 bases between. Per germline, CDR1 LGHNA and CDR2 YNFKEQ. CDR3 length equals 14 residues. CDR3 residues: CASSLSEGSYEQYF. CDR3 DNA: TGTGCCAGCAGCCTAAGTGAGGGTTCCTACGAGCAGTACTTC.

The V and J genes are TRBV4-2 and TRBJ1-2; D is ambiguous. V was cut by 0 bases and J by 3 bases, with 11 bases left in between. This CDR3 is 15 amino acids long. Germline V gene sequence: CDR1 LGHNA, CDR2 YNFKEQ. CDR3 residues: CASSQEGTGDYGYTF. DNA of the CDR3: TGTGCCAGCAGCCAAGAAGGCACCGGGGACTATGGCTACACCTTC.

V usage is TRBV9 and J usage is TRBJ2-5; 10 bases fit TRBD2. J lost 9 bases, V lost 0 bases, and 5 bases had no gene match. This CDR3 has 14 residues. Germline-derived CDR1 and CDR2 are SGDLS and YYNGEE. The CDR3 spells CASSVGSGGAPQYF. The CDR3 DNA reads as TGTGCCAGCAGCGTAGGGAGCGGGGGGGCCCCCCAGTACTTC.

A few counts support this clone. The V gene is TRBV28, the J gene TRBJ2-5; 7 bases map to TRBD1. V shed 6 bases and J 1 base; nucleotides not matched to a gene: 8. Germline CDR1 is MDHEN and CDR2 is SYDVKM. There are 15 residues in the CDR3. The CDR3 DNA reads TGTGCCAGCAGCCCTCACGGGACAGCCCAAGAGACCCAGTACTTC. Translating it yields CASSPHGTAQETQYF.

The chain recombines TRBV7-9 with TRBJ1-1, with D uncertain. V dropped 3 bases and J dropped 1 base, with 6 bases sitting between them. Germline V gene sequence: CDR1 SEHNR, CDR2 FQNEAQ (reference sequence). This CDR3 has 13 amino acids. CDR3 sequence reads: CASSLDQNTEAFF. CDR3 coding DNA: TGTGCCAGCAGCTTGGACCAGAACACTGAAGCTTTCTTT.